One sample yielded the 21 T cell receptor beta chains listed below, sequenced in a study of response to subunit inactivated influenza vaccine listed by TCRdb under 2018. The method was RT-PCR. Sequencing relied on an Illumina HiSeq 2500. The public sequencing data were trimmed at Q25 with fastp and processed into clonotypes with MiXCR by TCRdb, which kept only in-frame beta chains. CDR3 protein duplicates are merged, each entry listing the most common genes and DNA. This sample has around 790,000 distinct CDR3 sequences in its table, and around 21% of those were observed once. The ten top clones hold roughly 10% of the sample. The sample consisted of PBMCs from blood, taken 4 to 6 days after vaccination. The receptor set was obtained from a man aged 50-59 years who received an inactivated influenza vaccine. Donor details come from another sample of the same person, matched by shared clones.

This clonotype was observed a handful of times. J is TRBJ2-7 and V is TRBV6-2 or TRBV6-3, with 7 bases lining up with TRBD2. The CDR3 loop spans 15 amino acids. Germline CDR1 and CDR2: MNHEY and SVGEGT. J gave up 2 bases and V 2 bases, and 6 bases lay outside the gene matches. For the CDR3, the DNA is TGTGCCAGCAGTTACGGGGGGGACGGACCCTACGAGCAGTACTTC. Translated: CASSYGGDGPYEQYF.

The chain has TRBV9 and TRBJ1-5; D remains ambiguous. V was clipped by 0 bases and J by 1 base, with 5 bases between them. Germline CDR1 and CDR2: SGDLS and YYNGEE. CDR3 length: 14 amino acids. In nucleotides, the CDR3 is TGTGCCAGCAGCGTAGCTGGAAGCAATCAGCCCCAGCATTTT. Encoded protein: CASSVAGSNQPQHF.

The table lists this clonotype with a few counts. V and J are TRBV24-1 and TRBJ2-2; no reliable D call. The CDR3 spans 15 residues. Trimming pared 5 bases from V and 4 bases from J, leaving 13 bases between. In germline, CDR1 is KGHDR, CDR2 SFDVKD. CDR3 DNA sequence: TGTGCCACCAGTGGTCTGGTTGTTGGCACCGGGGAGCTGTTTTTT. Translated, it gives CATSGLVVGTGELFF.

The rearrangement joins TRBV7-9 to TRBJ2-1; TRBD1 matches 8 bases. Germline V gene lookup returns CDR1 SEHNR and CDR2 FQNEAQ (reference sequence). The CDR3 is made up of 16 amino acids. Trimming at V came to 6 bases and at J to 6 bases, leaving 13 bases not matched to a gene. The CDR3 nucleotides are TGTGCCAGCAGTCACGCGGTGACAGGGGCTGGCAATGAGCAGTTCTTC. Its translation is CASSHAVTGAGNEQFF.

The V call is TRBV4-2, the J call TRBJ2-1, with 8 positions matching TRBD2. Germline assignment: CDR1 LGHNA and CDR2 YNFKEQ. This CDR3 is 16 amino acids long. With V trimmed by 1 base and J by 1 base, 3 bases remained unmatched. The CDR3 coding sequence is TGTGCCAGCAGCCAAGGTAGACTAGCGTCCTACAATGAGCAGTTCTTC. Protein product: CASSQGRLASYNEQFF.

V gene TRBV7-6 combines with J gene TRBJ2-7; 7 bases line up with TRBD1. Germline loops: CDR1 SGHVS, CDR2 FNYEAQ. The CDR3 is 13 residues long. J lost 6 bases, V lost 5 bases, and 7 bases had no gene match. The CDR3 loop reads CASSTRQGREQYF. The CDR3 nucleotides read TGTGCCAGCAGCACGAGACAGGGACGCGAGCAGTACTTC.

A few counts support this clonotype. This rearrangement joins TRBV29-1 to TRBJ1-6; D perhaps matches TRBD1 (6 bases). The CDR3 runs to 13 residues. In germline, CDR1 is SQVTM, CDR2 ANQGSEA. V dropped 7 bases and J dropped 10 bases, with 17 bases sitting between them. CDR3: CSAQGGAGSPLHF. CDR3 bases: TGCAGCGCCCAAGGGGGGGCTGGGTCACCCCTCCACTTT.

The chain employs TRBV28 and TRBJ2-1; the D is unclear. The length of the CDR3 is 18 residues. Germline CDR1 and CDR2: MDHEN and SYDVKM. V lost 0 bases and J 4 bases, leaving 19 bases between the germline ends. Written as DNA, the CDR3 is TGTGCCAGCAGTTTATGGGGTATGAAGGGTACGAGGTACAATGAGCAGTTCTTC. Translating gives CASSLWGMKGTRYNEQFF.

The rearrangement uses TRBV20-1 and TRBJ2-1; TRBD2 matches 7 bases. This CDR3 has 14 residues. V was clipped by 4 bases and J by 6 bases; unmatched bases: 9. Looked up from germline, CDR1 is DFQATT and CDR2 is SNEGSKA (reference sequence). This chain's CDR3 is CSANYRAGSNEQFF. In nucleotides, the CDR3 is TGCAGTGCTAACTACCGAGCGGGGAGCAATGAGCAGTTCTTC.

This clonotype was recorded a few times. CDR3 loop: CATSGNLADSYNEQFF. For the CDR3, the DNA is TGTGCCACCAGTGGCAATCTAGCGGATTCCTACAATGAGCAGTTCTTC. The chain joins TRBV24-1 to TRBJ2-1; the match to TRBD2 covers 7 bases. This CDR3 is built from 16 residues. V was pared by 5 bases and J by 1 base, with 7 bases of the junction left unmatched. CDR1 KGHDR and CDR2 SFDVKD come from the germline V gene.

The CDR3 reads CASSKGGGRTGDAGTIYF. The CDR3 DNA reads TGTGCCAGCAGCAAAGGAGGTGGGCGGACAGGGGACGCTGGCACCATATATTTT. This chain joins TRBV21-1 and TRBJ1-3; the table calls TRBD1, which could not be checked here. TRBV21-1 is a recognized pseudogene. CDR3 length equals 18 residues.

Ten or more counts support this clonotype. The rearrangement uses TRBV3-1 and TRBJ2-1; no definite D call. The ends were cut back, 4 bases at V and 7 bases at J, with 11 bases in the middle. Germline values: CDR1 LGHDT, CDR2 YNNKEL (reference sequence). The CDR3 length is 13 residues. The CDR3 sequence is CASSPGSWNEQFF. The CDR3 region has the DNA TGTGCCAGCAGCCCCGGGTCTTGGAATGAGCAGTTCTTC.

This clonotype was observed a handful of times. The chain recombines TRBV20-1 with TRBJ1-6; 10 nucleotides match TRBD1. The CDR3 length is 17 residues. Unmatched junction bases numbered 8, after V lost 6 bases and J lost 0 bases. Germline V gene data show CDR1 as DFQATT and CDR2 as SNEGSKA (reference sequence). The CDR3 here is CSARQGAASSYNSPLHF. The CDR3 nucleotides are TGCAGTGCAAGACAGGGGGCGGCGAGCTCCTATAATTCACCCCTCCACTTT.

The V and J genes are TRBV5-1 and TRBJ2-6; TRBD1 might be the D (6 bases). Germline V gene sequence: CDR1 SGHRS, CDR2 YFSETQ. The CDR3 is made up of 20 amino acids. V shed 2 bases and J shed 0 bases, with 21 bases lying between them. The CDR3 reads CASSFLRVQGFLSGANVLTF. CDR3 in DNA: TGCGCCAGCAGCTTCTTGCGAGTCCAGGGGTTTCTCTCTGGGGCCAACGTCCTGACTTTC.

The CDR3, as DNA: TGTGCCAGCAGCTTAGTAGGACTAGCGGAAGAGACCCAGTACTTC. It is translated as CASSLVGLAEETQYF. The chain uses TRBV7-6 and TRBJ2-5, with 10 bases that match TRBD2. This CDR3 contains 15 residues. Germline CDR1 reads SGHVS; CDR2 reads FNYEAQ. The ends lost 1 base at V and 3 bases at J; junction bases unmatched: 2. The full variable domain, its missing parts supplied by reference TRBV7-6 and TRBJ2-5, is GAGVSQSPRYKVTKRGQDVALRCDPISGHVSLYWYRQALGQGPEFLTYFNYEAQQDKSGLPNDRFSAERPEGSISTLTIQRTEQRDSAMYRCASSLVGLAEETQYFGPGTRLLVL.

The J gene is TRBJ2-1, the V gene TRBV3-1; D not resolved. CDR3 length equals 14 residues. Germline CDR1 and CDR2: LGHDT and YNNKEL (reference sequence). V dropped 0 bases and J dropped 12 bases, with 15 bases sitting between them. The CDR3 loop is CASSQDNRMRGQFF. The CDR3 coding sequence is TGTGCCAGCAGCCAAGATAATAGGATGCGCGGGCAGTTCTTC.

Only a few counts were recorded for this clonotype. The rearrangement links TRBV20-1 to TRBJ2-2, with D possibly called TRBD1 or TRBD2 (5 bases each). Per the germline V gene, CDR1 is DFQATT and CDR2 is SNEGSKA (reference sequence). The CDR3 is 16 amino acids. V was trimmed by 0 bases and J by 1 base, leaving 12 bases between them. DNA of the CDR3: TGCAGTGCTAGAGATCTCAGGGAGCTGAACACCGGGGAGCTGTTTTTT. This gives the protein CSARDLRELNTGELFF.

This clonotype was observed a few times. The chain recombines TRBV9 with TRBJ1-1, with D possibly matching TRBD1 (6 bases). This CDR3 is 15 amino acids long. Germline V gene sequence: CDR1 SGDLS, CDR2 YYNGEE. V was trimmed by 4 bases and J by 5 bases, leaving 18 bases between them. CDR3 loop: CASSPRGQTPTEAFF. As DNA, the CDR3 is TGTGCCAGCAGCCCAAGAGGACAGACGCCTACTGAAGCTTTCTTT.

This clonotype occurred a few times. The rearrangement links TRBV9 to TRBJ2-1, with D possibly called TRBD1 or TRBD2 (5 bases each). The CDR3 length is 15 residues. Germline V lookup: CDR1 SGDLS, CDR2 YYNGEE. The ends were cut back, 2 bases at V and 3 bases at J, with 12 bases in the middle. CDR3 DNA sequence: TGTGCCAGCAGCGTCGGGACCCTACTCTACAATGAGCAGTTCTTC. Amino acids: CASSVGTLLYNEQFF.

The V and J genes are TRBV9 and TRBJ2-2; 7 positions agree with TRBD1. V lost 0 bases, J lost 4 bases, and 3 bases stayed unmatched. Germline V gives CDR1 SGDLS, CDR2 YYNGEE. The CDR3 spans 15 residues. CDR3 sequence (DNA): TGTGCCAGCAGCGTAGTGCAGGGGGTCACCGGGGAGCTGTTTTTT. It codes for CASSVVQGVTGELFF.

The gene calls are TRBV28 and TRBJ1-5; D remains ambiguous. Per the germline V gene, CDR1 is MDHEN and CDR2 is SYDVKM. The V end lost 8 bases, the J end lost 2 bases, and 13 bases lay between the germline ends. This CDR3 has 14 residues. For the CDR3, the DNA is TGTGCCAGCGGCTCCTCCGGGGGCAATCAGCCCCAGCATTTT. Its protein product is CASGSSGGNQPQHF.